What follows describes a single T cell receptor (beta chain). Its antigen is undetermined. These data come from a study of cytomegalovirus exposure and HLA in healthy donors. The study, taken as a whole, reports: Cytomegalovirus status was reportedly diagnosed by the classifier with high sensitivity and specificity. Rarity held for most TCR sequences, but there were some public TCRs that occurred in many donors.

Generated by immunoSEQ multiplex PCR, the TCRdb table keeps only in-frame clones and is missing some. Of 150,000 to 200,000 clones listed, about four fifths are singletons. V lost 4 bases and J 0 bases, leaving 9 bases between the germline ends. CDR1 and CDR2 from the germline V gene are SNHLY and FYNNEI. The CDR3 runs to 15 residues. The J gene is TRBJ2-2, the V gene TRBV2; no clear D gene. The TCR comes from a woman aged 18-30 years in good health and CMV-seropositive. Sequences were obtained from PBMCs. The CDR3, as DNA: TGTGCCAGCAGTGGTGGTTTAGCGAACACCGGGGAGCTGTTTTTT. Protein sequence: CASSGGLANTGELFF.